The present T cell receptor (beta chain) was sequenced within a study of shared clonotypes between healthy human individuals. General study points: Donor scarcity curtailed the genetic and exposure-history diversity represented herein.

Assay used: immunoSEQ multiplex PCR; TCRdb lists only in-frame clones, some missing. Among over 800,000 clones listed, 85% to 95% were seen once. CD8 cells regarded as naive lacked CD45RO, were positively chosen for CCR7, and omitted terminally differentiated effector memory CD45RA+ cells. Germline V gives CDR1 SGHNT, CDR2 YENEEA. V was pared by 6 bases and J by 0 bases, with 11 bases between. The CDR3 has 15 residues. In the case of this clone: What it binds is not known.

The sequenced material came from naive CD8+ T cells sorted from blood. The V gene is TRBV11-3, the J gene TRBJ2-2; D possibly corresponds to TRBD1 (6 bases). The sequence came from a man aged 30 to 45 in good health. This chain's CDR3 is CASRKGQANTGELFF. The CDR3 DNA sequence: TGTGCCAGCAGAAAGGGACAAGCGAACACCGGGGAGCTGTTTTTT.